Presented here are 8 T cell receptor beta chains from one specimen sequenced in a study of control samples from healthy donors and cancer patients. Here immunoSEQ multiplex PCR was the method, and the copy in TCRdb shows in-frame clones only, minus some. This sample carries about 110,000 clones, roughly 90% of them seen once, and the ten largest clones take about 7.2%. Specimen: blood. The receptors were sampled from a woman aged 18-29 years in good health.

The CDR3 reads CASSPIPGGPTEAFF. CDR3 DNA: TGCGCCAGCAGCCCCATACCAGGGGGCCCCACTGAAGCTTTCTTT. The chain carries TRBV5-1 and TRBJ1-1; 8 nucleotides line up with TRBD1. Germline loops: CDR1 SGHRS, CDR2 YFSETQ. The CDR3 contains 15 residues. V lost 4 bases, J lost 4 bases, and 9 bases stayed unmatched.

For the CDR3, the DNA is TGTGCCAGCAGCTCACCGGGGCGGGAGACCCAGTACTTC. This codes for CASSSPGRETQYF. This chain joins TRBV14 and TRBJ2-5, with D perhaps assigned TRBD1 or TRBD2 (5 bases each). This CDR3 has 13 residues. Germline CDR1 SGHDN, CDR2 FVKESK. The V gene lost 5 bases and the J gene lost 5 bases, with 12 bases spanning the gap.

The chain employs TRBV2 and TRBJ1-1; tentative D call: TRBD1 (5 bases). Germline CDR1 reads SNHLY; CDR2 reads FYNNEI. The CDR3 sequence is 14 residues long. With 8 bases removed from V and 1 base from J, the gap between germline ends came to 14 bases. The CDR3 here is CASVGVGRNTEAFF. Here the CDR3 DNA reads TGTGCCAGCGTGGGGGTTGGGAGGAACACTGAAGCTTTCTTT.

The gene calls are TRBV10-3 and TRBJ2-3; 7 bases line up with TRBD2. Looked up from germline, CDR1 is ENHRY and CDR2 is SYGVKD. There are 15 residues in the CDR3. V shed 10 bases and J 2 bases; nucleotides not matched to a gene: 12. This chain's CDR3 is CASRSGGSSTDTQYF. The DNA for the CDR3 is TGTGCCAGCCGGTCGGGAGGATCTTCCACAGATACGCAGTATTTT.

CDR3 region: CASSGQGGLMNTEAFF. The CDR3 DNA sequence: TGCGCCAGCAGTGGACAGGGTGGACTCATGAACACTGAAGCTTTCTTT. The rearrangement joins TRBV5-1 to TRBJ1-1; TRBD1 agrees at 8 bases. The germline CDR1 and CDR2 sequences are SGHRS and YFSETQ. This CDR3 comprises 16 residues. V shed 5 bases and J 0 bases; nucleotides not matched to a gene: 9. Drawing the rest from reference TRBV5-1 and TRBJ1-1, the complete variable domain is KAGVTQTPRYLIKTRGQQVTLSCSPISGHRSVSWYQQTPGQGLQFLFEYFSETQRNKGNFPGRFSGRQFSNSRSEMNVSTLELGDSALYLCASSGQGGLMNTEAFFGQGTRLTVV.

The CDR3 DNA reads as TGTGCCCAGGGGACAGGGAGCACAGATACGCAGTATTTT. This gives the protein CAQGTGSTDTQYF. V is TRBV5-4 and J is TRBJ2-3; 9 nucleotides match TRBD1. CDR1 is SGHNT, CDR2 YYREEE, per germline (reference sequence). This CDR3 contains 13 residues. V was pared by 10 bases and J by 0 bases, with 3 bases of the junction left unmatched.

This chain connects TRBV7-2 to TRBJ2-5; no clear D gene. The germline CDR1 and CDR2 sequences are SGHTA and FQGNSA. Trimming cost V 4 bases and J 5 bases, with 5 bases left between them. This CDR3 has 11 amino acids. CDR3 bases: TGTGCCAGCAGCTGGCGGGAGACCCAGTACTTC. Encoded protein: CASSWRETQYF. Using reference TRBV7-2 and TRBJ2-5 for the parts outside the CDR3, the full variable domain is GAGVSQSPSNKVTEKGKDVELRCDPISGHTALYWYRQSLGQGLEFLIYFQGNSAPDKSGLPSDRFSAERTGGSVSTLTIQRTQQEDSAVYLCASSWRETQYFGPGTRLLVL.

The chain links TRBV27 to TRBJ1-6; no reliable D call. The germline V gene has CDR1 MNHEY and CDR2 SMNVEV (reference sequence). The CDR3 spans 13 residues. V was trimmed by 6 bases and J by 8 bases, leaving 11 bases between them. The CDR3 DNA sequence: TGTGCCAGCAGACCCCAGGTATATTCACCCCTCCACTTT. The encoded protein is CASRPQVYSPLHF.